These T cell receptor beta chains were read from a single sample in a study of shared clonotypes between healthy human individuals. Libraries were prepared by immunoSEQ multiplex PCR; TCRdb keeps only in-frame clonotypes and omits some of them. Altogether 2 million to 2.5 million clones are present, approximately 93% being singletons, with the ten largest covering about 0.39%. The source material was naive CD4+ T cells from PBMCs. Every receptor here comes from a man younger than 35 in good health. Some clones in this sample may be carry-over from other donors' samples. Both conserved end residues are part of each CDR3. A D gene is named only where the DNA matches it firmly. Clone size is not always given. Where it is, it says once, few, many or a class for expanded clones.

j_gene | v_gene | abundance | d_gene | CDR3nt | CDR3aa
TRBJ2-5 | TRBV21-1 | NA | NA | TGTGCCAGCAGCAAAGGGGGGACTAGCGGGAGCCTGGCCCAAGAGACCCAGTACTTC | CASSKGGTSGSLAQETQYF
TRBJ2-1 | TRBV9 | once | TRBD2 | TGTGCCAGCAGCCCCACTAGCGGGAGGGGTTATGAGCAGTTCTTC | CASSPTSGRGYEQFF
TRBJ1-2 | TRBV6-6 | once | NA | TGTGCCAGCAGTTACAACCCGGAGGTCCGTTATGGCTACACCTTC | CASSYNPEVRYGYTF
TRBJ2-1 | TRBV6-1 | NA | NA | TGTGCCAGCAGTGATTGGGGAGACAGCTCCTACAATGAGCAGTTCTTC | CASSDWGDSSYNEQFF
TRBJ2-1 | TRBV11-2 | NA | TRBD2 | TGTGCCAGCAGCTTGTACTCTAGCGGGAGAGCCTACAATGAGCAGTTCTTC | CASSLYSSGRAYNEQFF
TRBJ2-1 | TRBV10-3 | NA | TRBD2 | TGTGCCATCACTGAAACTAGCGGGGAAAACAGGGGGGAGCAGTTCTTC | CAITETSGENRGEQFF
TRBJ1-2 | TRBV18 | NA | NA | TGTGCCAGCTCACCAGAAAGGAATAACTATGGCTACACCTTC | CASSPERNNYGYTF
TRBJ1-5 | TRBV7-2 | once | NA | TGTGCCAGCAGCATCAATTCGGGAGAAAATCAGCCCCAGCATTTT | CASSINSGENQPQHF
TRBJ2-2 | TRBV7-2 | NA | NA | TGTGCCAGCAGCCTTACAACCGGGACGTTCACCGGGGGGCTGTTTTTT | CASSLTTGTFTGGLFF
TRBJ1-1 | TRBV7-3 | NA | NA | TGTGCCAGCAGCTCCCAGGGAGGGAACACTGAAGCTTTCTTT | CASSSQGGNTEAFF
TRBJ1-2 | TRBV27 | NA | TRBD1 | TGTGCCAGCAGTTTATCGAGGACAGGGAGAGGCTACACCTTC | CASSLSRTGRGYTF
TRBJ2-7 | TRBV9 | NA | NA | TGTGCCAGCAGCGTAGGATCAGGAATCTACGAGCAGTACTTC | CASSVGSGIYEQYF
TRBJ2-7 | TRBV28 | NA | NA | TGTGCCAGCGGCGTCCGGGGCTTCGAGCAGTACTTC | CASGVRGFEQYF
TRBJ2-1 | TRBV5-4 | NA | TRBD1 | TGTGCCAGCAGCTCCGGGACAGGGGCATACAATGAGCAGTTCTTC | CASSSGTGAYNEQFF
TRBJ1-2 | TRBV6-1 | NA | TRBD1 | TGTGCCAGCAATCCGGGACAGGGACCTTACTATGGCTACACCTTC | CASNPGQGPYYGYTF
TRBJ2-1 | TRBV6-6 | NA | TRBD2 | TGTGCCAGCCGGGGGACTAGCGGGAGGATCTACAATGAGCAGTTCTTC | CASRGTSGRIYNEQFF
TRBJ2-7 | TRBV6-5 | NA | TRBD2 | TGTGCCAGCAGAGGTTGGCGGGAGGCGCCCTACGAGCAGTACTTC | CASRGWREAPYEQYF
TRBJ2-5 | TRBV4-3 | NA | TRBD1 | TGCGCCAGCAGCCAGGGACAGGGACAACAGACCCAGTACTTC | CASSQGQGQQTQYF
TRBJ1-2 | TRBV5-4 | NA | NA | TGTGCCAGCAGCTTGACGGGTTATGGCTACACCTTC | CASSLTGYGYTF
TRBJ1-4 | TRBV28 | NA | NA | TGTGCCAGCAGTTTGGTGGACAGTGGAAAACTGTTTTTT | CASSLVDSGKLFF
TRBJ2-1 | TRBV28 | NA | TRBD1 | TGTGCCAGCGAAGACAGGGGGTATGGCAATGAGCAGTTCTTC | CASEDRGYGNEQFF
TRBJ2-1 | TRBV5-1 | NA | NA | TGCGCCAGCAGCCCCGGGACAGGGCTTCTAGCGGGAAGTGAGCAGTTCTTC | CASSPGTGLLAGSEQFF
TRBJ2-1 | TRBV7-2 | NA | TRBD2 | TGTGCCAGCAGCGCACTAGCGGGGTCATACAATGAGCAGTTCTTC | CASSALAGSYNEQFF
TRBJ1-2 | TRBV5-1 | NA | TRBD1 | TGCGCCAGCAGCTTTTCTCCAACAAGCTTGACAGGGGGCGGCGGCTACACCTTC | CASSFSPTSLTGGGGYTF
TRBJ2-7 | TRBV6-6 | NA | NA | TGTGCCAGCAAGGTCCGGACGGAATACGAGCAGTACTTC | CASKVRTEYEQYF
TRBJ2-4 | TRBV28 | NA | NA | TGTGCCAGCAGTTTGCGGGTATTGGCCAAAAACATTCAGTACTTC | CASSLRVLAKNIQYF
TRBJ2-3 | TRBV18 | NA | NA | TGTGCCAGCTCTAAAACACCCGCAGATACGCAGTATTTT | CASSKTPADTQYF
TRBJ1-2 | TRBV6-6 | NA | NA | TGTGCCAGCAGCGAGACACTAGGGGATGGTGGCTACACCTTC | CASSETLGDGGYTF
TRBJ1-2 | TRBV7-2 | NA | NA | TGTGCCAGCAGCCCCGGACCTAGTCAGGGTGGCTACACCTTC | CASSPGPSQGGYTF
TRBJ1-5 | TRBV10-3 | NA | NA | TGTGCCATCTCGGAGTGGGGCGGCCAGGAGGGTCAGCCCCAGCATTTT | CAISEWGGQEGQPQHF
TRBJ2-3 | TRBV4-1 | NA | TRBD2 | TGCGCCAGCAGCCAAGGACTAGCGGGAACAGATACGCAGTATTTT | CASSQGLAGTDTQYF
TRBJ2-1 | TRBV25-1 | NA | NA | TGTGCCAGCAACGACTGGCGCGGTGAGCAGTTCTTC | CASNDWRGEQFF
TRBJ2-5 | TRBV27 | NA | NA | TGTGCGGTGCGGGATCAAGAGACCCAGTACTTC | CAVRDQETQYF
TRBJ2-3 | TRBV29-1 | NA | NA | TGCAGCGCGGACCCTACGAGGGATACGCAGTATTTT | CSADPTRDTQYF
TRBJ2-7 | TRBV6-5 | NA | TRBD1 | TGTGCCAGCAGTGGGAACAGGGGGCGCTACGAGCAGTACTTC | CASSGNRGRYEQYF
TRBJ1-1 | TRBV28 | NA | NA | TGTGCCAGCAGCACACACGATCGGGCGGAGGCTTTCTTT | CASSTHDRAEAFF
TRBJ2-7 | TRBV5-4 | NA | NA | TGTGCCAGCAGCGCGGGTGTTTCCTACGAGCAGTACTTC | CASSAGVSYEQYF
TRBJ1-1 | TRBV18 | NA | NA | TGTGCCAGCTCACCGGACCCGAACACTGAAGCTTTCTTT | CASSPDPNTEAFF
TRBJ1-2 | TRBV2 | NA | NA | TGTGCCAGCAGTGTGGGAGGTGGGGCCGGCTACACCTTC | CASSVGGGAGYTF
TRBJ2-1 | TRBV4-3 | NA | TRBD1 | TGCGCCAGCAGCCAAGAGGTGAGACAGGGTTGGAATGAGCAGTTCTTC | CASSQEVRQGWNEQFF
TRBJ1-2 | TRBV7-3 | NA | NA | TGTGCCAGCAGTCCAGGAGGGAGTGATGGCTACACCTTC | CASSPGGSDGYTF
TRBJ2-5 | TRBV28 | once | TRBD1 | TGTGCCAGCAGTTCGTCAGGGGGCTATCAAGAGACCCAGTACTTC | CASSSSGGYQETQYF
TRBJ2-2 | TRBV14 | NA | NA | TGTGCCAGCCGCGGGACAGTCACCGGGGAGCTGTTTTTT | CASRGTVTGELFF
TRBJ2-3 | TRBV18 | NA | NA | TGTGCCAGCCTACGCACAGATACGCAGTATTTT | CASLRTDTQYF
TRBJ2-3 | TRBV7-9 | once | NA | TGTGCCAGCAGCTTAAGAGGACTGCGCACAGATACGCAGTATTTT | CASSLRGLRTDTQYF
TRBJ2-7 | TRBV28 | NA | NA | TGTGCCAGCAGTTTGGCACAATACGAGCAGTACTTC | CASSLAQYEQYF
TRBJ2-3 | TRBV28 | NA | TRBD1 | TGTGCCAGCAGTTTCCGGGACAGGGATACCACAGATACGCAGTATTTT | CASSFRDRDTTDTQYF
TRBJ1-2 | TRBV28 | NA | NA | TGTGCCAGCACCCAAAGGGGCAGGGTAGTGTTGGGCTACACCTTC | CASTQRGRVVLGYTF
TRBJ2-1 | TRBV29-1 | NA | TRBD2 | TGCAGCGTTGCGGGACTAGGGCCCTCCGTTCAGAGTGAGCAGTTCTTC | CSVAGLGPSVQSEQFF
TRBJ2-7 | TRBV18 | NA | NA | TGTGCCAGCTCACCAATAACAGGGACGGGCGAGCAGTACTTC | CASSPITGTGEQYF
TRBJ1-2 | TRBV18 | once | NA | TGTGCCAGCTCACCTTCTTCAGACGCCAACTATGGCTACACCTTC | CASSPSSDANYGYTF
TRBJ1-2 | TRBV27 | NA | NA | TGTGCCAGCGGAATTTTTGGCAGCTCCTATGGCTACACCTTC | CASGIFGSSYGYTF
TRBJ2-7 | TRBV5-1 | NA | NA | TGCGCCAGCAGCTGGCTTAAGCGGACGGATGAGCAGTACTTC | CASSWLKRTDEQYF
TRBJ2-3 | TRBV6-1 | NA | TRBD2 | TGTGCCAGCAGATCAGCGGGGTTGGGCGCAGATACGCAGTATTTT | CASRSAGLGADTQYF